Presented here are 22 T cell receptor beta chains from one specimen sequenced in a study of post-analysis software for immune sequencing data. The TCR beta cDNA libraries carried unique molecular identifiers. TCRdb used MiXCR to reprocess the PCR reads, holding one entry per CDR3 protein. The data contain some 260,000 distinct CDR3 sequences, 36% of them singletons. Their antigen targets remain unknown. Findings and caveats of the study: Higher frequency in patients than in controls was seen for several TRBV segments, with TRBV5-6, TRBV5-1 and TRBV20-1 among them.

Sequenced material: blood. Receptors were obtained from a girl aged 10 to 17 with multiple sclerosis.

The sample holds many counts of this clonotype. The V gene is TRBV29-1, the J gene TRBJ1-2; D remains ambiguous. This CDR3 has 13 residues. Germline values: CDR1 SQVTM, CDR2 ANQGSEA. V was shortened by 3 bases and J by 7 bases, with 15 bases between the two germline ends. The CDR3 bases are TGCAGCGTTGAGTTTGGTCCTTTGCTTGGCTACACCTTC. Translation: CSVEFGPLLGYTF.

The chain employs TRBV28 and TRBJ2-5, with a tentative D call TRBD2 (5 bases). CDR1 MDHEN and CDR2 SYDVKM come from the germline V gene. V lost 5 bases, J lost 11 bases, and 24 bases lay in between. The CDR3 spans 15 residues. The CDR3 DNA follows: TGTGCCAGCAGTCCCCTAGTCCGCCGCCGGGGTGGGCAGTACTTC. This translates into CASSPLVRRRGGQYF.

The J gene is TRBJ2-5, the V gene TRBV20-1; 8 bases agree with TRBD2. Trimming cost V 0 bases and J 5 bases; bases outside gene matches: 8. The CDR3 runs 15 residues. The germline CDR1 and CDR2 sequences are DFQATT and SNEGSKA (reference sequence). The CDR3 nucleotides are TGCAGTGCTAGAGATGGGGGCGGGGGGCGCGAGACCCAGTACTTC. It encodes CSARDGGGGRETQYF.

This clonotype showed up many times. The CDR3 coding sequence is TGTGCCATCAGTGAGTCGGGACTAGCGGGGGGGCAGTTCTTC. Its translation: CAISESGLAGGQFF. This chain uses TRBV10-3 with TRBJ2-1, with 15 positions matching TRBD2. V lost 0 bases and J lost 12; bases outside the gene matches: 0. CDR1 and CDR2 (germline): ENHRY, SYGVKD. The CDR3 length is 14 residues.

As for this clonotype: This sequence may be a read error, since a much larger clone differs from it by one base. The chain links TRBV16 to TRBJ2-5, with D hard to call. Germline loops: CDR1 KGHSY, CDR2 FQNENV. This CDR3 comprises 13 residues. The CDR3 nucleotides are TGTGCCAGCAGCAAATCAAACGTAGGTGAGCAGTACTTC. It translates to CASSKSNVGEQYF.

The rearrangement uses TRBV11-2 and TRBJ2-5, with D tentatively TRBD2 (8 bases). The germline gives CDR1 SGHAT, CDR2 FQNNGV. Trimming removed 5 bases from V and 5 bases from J, with 30 bases in between. This CDR3 spans 19 amino acids. Here the CDR3 reads CASSRAPRGTRNGAETQYF. CDR3 DNA: TGTGCCAGCAGCCGCGCGCCCAGGGGGACTAGAAATGGGGCCGAGACCCAGTACTTC.

The J gene is TRBJ2-2, the V gene TRBV7-2, with D unclear. CDR1 is SGHTA and CDR2 is FQGNSA in the germline V gene. The CDR3 has 14 amino acids. V dropped 1 base and J dropped 2 bases, with 5 bases sitting between them. CDR3 residues: CASSLGHNTGELFF. The CDR3 region has the DNA TGTGCCAGCAGCTTAGGACATAACACCGGGGAGCTGTTTTTT.

The rearrangement links TRBV6-4 to TRBJ2-3; no reliable D call. Germline lookup yields CDR1 MRHNA and CDR2 SNTAGT. Trimming removed 3 bases at V and 4 bases at J, with 14 bases between. The CDR3 is made up of 15 amino acids. DNA of the CDR3: TGTGCCAGCAGTGAAAGCGCTACACACGCAGATACGCAGTATTTT. Translated, it gives CASSESATHADTQYF.

The J gene is TRBJ2-7, the V gene TRBV27, with TRBD2 matching 8 bases. V was clipped by 5 bases and J by 0 bases; unmatched bases: 6. The CDR3 is 15 amino acids. Germline values: CDR1 MNHEY, CDR2 SMNVEV (reference sequence). CDR3 protein: CASSPVAGSSYEQYF. CDR3 coding DNA: TGTGCCAGCAGTCCGGTAGCGGGAAGCTCCTACGAGCAGTACTTC.

This clonotype was found many times. The rearrangement links TRBV18 to TRBJ2-1, with 14 bases that match TRBD2. This CDR3 is 16 amino acids long. V was pared by 3 bases and J by 7 bases, with 5 bases of the junction left unmatched. Germline CDR1 KGHSH, CDR2 LQKENI. DNA of the CDR3: TGTGCCAGCTCACCGGGGACTAGCGGGAGAGCGAATGAGCAGTTCTTC. This translates into CASSPGTSGRANEQFF.

At least ten counts were recorded for this clonotype. The chain links TRBV28 to TRBJ2-1; 8 positions agree with TRBD2. The trim removed 8 bases at V and 1 base at J, leaving 4 bases unmatched. The CDR3 consists of 14 residues. Germline values: CDR1 MDHEN, CDR2 SYDVKM. The CDR3: CASVSGGSYNEQFF. DNA of the CDR3: TGTGCCAGCGTATCGGGGGGGTCCTACAATGAGCAGTTCTTC.

As regards this clonotype: This sequence may be a read error, since a much larger clone differs from it by one base. The genes are TRBV7-9 and TRBJ1-5; the D gene is possibly TRBD1 (6 bases). Germline V gene data show CDR1 as SEHNR and CDR2 as FQNEAQ (reference sequence). The CDR3 runs 13 residues. The CDR3 loop reads CANSLGGYQPQHF. In DNA, the CDR3 is TGTGCCAACAGCTTAGGGGGGTACCAGCCCCAGCATTTT.

This clonotype was seen at least ten times. The chain combines TRBV15 with TRBJ2-3, with 11 bases fitting TRBD2. The CDR3 consists of 19 residues. Germline V gives CDR1 LNHNV, CDR2 YYDKDF (reference sequence). V was pared by 1 base and J by 0 bases, with 9 bases of the junction left unmatched. The CDR3 nucleotides are TGTGCCACCAGCAGAGTTCGACTAGCGGGGACCCTCAGCACAGATACGCAGTATTTT. Amino acids: CATSRVRLAGTLSTDTQYF. Supplemented by reference TRBV15 and TRBJ2-3, the full variable domain reads DAMVIQNPRYQVTQFGKPVTLSCSQTLNHNVMYWYQQKSSQAPKLLFHYYDKDFNNEADTPDNFQSRRPNTSFCFLDIRSPGLGDTAMYLCATSRVRLAGTLSTDTQYFGPGTRLTVL.

This clonotype was found a few times. The CDR3 reads CASLGTIYNEQFF. CDR3 nucleotide sequence: TGTGCCAGCCTCGGGACTATCTACAATGAGCAGTTCTTC. The chain joins TRBV2 to TRBJ2-1, with 7 bases lining up with TRBD2. The V and J ends lost 8 bases and 3 bases, in that order; junction bases with no gene match: 4. This CDR3 contains 13 residues. Germline V gives CDR1 SNHLY, CDR2 FYNNEI.

This clonotype was detected a few times. The chain has TRBV5-1 and TRBJ2-2, with D unclear. Germline CDR1 is SGHRS and CDR2 is YFSETQ. This CDR3 contains 15 residues. Trimming left V 1 base short and J 0 bases short, with 7 bases between. The CDR3 DNA reads as TGCGCCAGCAGCTTGCGGGTCGCGAACACCGGGGAGCTGTTTTTT. It codes for CASSLRVANTGELFF.

The chain joins TRBV27 to TRBJ2-1, with TRBD2 as a possible D gene (6 bases). The CDR3 spans 18 residues. Germline values: CDR1 MNHEY, CDR2 SMNVEV (reference sequence). V was cut by 0 bases and J by 5 bases, with 20 bases left in between. The CDR3 DNA sequence: TGTGCCAGCAGTTTATCGAATAGGTGGGGGGACTCGAACAATGAGCAGTTCTTC. It encodes CASSLSNRWGDSNNEQFF.

This clonotype was seen repeatedly, ten times or more. The chain recombines TRBV3-1 with TRBJ2-5, with D unresolved. The germline gives CDR1 LGHDT, CDR2 YNNKEL (reference sequence). V was trimmed by 1 base and J by 3 bases, leaving 9 bases between them. This CDR3 has 14 amino acids. The CDR3 is CASSQVPRKETQYF. The DNA for the CDR3 is TGTGCCAGCAGCCAAGTTCCGAGAAAAGAGACCCAGTACTTC.

This clonotype was recorded at least ten times. V is TRBV2 and J is TRBJ2-3; no firm D call. Germline V gene lookup returns CDR1 SNHLY and CDR2 FYNNEI. The CDR3 runs to 14 residues. V lost 7 bases, J lost 0 bases, and 11 bases lay in between. CDR3 region: CASTRSTSTDTQYF. The CDR3 bases are TGTGCCAGCACCAGATCCACTAGCACAGATACGCAGTATTTT.

With regard to this clonotype: This clone may be a read error of a much larger clone one base away. The chain carries TRBV12-3 or TRBV12-4 and TRBJ2-1, with D hard to call. The CDR3 consists of 11 residues. DNA of the CDR3: TGTGCCAGCAGCATAGCCCATGAGCGGTTCTTC. Translated: CASSIAHERFF.

The sample holds many counts of this clonotype. The V and J genes are TRBV7-2 and TRBJ2-3; D is unclear. The germline CDR1 and CDR2 sequences are SGHTA and FQGNSA. The CDR3 length is 12 residues. Trimming removed 5 bases from V and 4 bases from J, with 7 bases in between. The CDR3 spells CASSPPPDTQYF. CDR3 sequence (DNA): TGTGCCAGCAGCCCCCCCCCAGATACGCAGTATTTT.

This clonotype was seen a few times. The rearrangement links TRBV6-1 to TRBJ2-2; D is unresolved. The length of the CDR3 is 13 residues. Germline values: CDR1 MNHNS, CDR2 SASEGT. V was clipped by 6 bases and J by 1 base, with 6 bases between them. Here the CDR3 reads CASRPGNTGELFF. CDR3 nucleotide sequence: TGTGCCAGCAGGCCTGGGAACACCGGGGAGCTGTTTTTT.

Many counts were recorded for this clonotype. This chain connects TRBV5-1 to TRBJ2-1, with a possible D match to TRBD2 (5 bases). This CDR3 spans 13 amino acids. Trimming removed 4 bases from V and 6 bases from J, with 11 bases in between. Germline V gene lookup returns CDR1 SGHRS and CDR2 YFSETQ. CDR3 bases: TGCGCCAGCAGCGGGGTAGCGAGCAATGAGCAGTTCTTC. It yields the protein CASSGVASNEQFF. Full variable domain (rest looked up from reference TRBV5-1 and TRBJ2-1): KAGVTQTPRYLIKTRGQQVTLSCSPISGHRSVSWYQQTPGQGLQFLFEYFSETQRNKGNFPGRFSGRQFSNSRSEMNVSTLELGDSALYLCASSGVASNEQFFGPGTRLTVL.